The TCR beta chain under discussion was sequenced for a study of PD-L1 blockade in urothelial cancer (dated by TCRdb to about 2017). Study-level background: All patients started therapy around 2014 and received atezolizumab 1,200 mg intravenously every 3 weeks. About 90% of the 29 patients were identified as males with urothelial cancer of bladder origin, and a prior smoking history was reported by 18 of 29 patients. An ECOG performance status of 0 or 1 was recorded for the patients, and 0 to 3 prior chemotherapy regimens had been received by the patients. Blood samples were analyzed at 3 weeks after treatment start (second dose) and at 6 weeks after treatment start. A median of 141,255 T cells and tens of thousands of unique TCRs was obtained from blood samples, and a median clonality of roughly 0.074 was observed. An exploratory multi-omic analysis was conducted of the somatic, immune and clinical correlates of response to PD-L1 blockade with atezolizumab in urothelial cancer. TCR sequencing covered pretreatment tumor samples and matched, serially collected peripheral blood taken before and after atezolizumab treatment. Durable clinical benefit was defined as a progression-free survival longer than 6 months, and TCR features were additionally tested against progression-free survival and overall survival. In the same patients, pretreatment tumors underwent whole exome sequencing and RNA sequencing in addition to TCR sequencing. Durable clinical benefit was achieved by nine patients but not by the remaining 20. Some 30 patients had pretreatment blood TCR-seq, around 25 had at least one posttreatment blood collection, and around 25 had tumor TCR-seq.

Per the publication, the time point label means: peripheral blood 6 weeks after treatment start. The cohort comprised roughly 30 patients with locally advanced or metastatic urothelial carcinoma treated at Memorial Sloan Kettering on a trial protocol. Peripheral blood mononuclear cells were collected from each patient pretreatment and during treatment, giving between 1 and 8 total time points per patient. The Qiagen DNeasy Blood extraction kit was used to purify genomic DNA from total PBMCs and tumor samples. PBMCs were collected pretreatment and during treatment, and were isolated and stored as previously described. General conclusions and limits of the study: Small sample size (n ≈ 29) and many exploratory analyses mean the results are intended to be hypothesis-generating. Improved progression-free and overall survival was found to be associated with pretreatment peripheral blood TCR clonality below the median. Among patients with durable benefit, tumor-associated TCR clones showed greater expansion in peripheral blood 3 weeks after treatment started (n ≈ 20, p = 0.022).

The cysteine opens and the phenylalanine closes a CDR3 of 13 amino acids. Kept here is only the CDR3 DNA, which spans 39 bases and is read in frame from base 1. V is shortened by 6 bases, J by 8 bases, and the region joining them spans 11 bases. The germline V gene encodes CDR1 MNHEY and CDR2 SVGAGI. To estimate absolute template abundance from read counts, synthetic TCR analog templates were spiked into each PCR. The immunoSEQ assay was used to amplify TCRbeta CDR3 regions from genomic DNA with bias-controlled V and J gene primers. Sequencing of rearranged TCRbeta segments was performed at approximately 20X coverage. Concerning the study's data processing: Clustering was used to correct sequencing errors, and CDR3s were annotated against IMGT to assign V, D and J genes. Only productive TCRbeta rearrangements were used in downstream analyses, excluding out-of-frame or stop-codon sequences. Clonality was computed as one minus Shannon entropy normalized by the log of the number of unique productive sequences. Fisher's exact test with Benjamini-Hochberg correction, at a threshold of adjusted p below 0.01, was used to find clones that differed between time points or between blood and tumor. Entries here come from immuneACCESS through TCRdb and include only in-frame sequences with V and J called. Some clones fail to appear in such tables; in the studies checked, an unresolved V gene covers under half of the shortfall, and the cause of the remainder is unknown. Clone size and the V and J calls come from that table; the DNA yielded D and trimming. Counted in this sample were roughly 100,000 clones; around 78% of them appeared once. Approximately 8% of the sample is taken by the ten largest.

About this clone: Its antigen is currently not known. Base qualities are missing; no much larger clone stands one base away. This sample also contains other DNA sequences that code for the same CDR3.

This TCR came from a man aged 65 to 85 with urothelial cancer. This material consisted of PBMCs, taken around atezolizumab (anti-PD-L1) treatment. This receptor chain uses TRBV6-5 and TRBJ1-6; no confident D gene assignment can be made. CDR3 region: CASSRQTHSPLHF. The bases read TGTGCCAGCAGCCGACAAACACATTCACCCCTCCACTTT.